This TCR beta chain was captured in a study of cytomegalovirus exposure and HLA in healthy donors. Overall study results and limits: For most TCR sequences rarity was the rule, although some public TCRs occurred in many donors. As a later analysis showed, a missense DCLRE1C variant was linked to trimming of TCR beta V- and J-genes.

The CDR3 has 15 amino acids. With V trimmed by 1 base and J by 2 bases, 4 bases remained unmatched. Germline V CDR1 and CDR2: LNHNV, YYDKDF (reference sequence). Concerning this clone itself: Its antigen remains unknown. Other DNA sequences within the sample encode an identical CDR3.

Both 60 Vbeta primers and 13 Jbeta primers went into the PCR. How the authors handled the data: An analysis that came later counted roughly 87 million unique TCR beta chains, some 11 million shared. Clones were sequenced by immunoSEQ multiplex PCR, and TCRdb holds only the in-frame ones, with some missing. V and J calls and clone size follow that table, whereas D and trimming were derived from the DNA. The repertoire holds about 130,000 clones, with around 77% as singletons. This chain uses TRBV15 with TRBJ2-7; 8 bases agree with TRBD2. The sequenced material came from PBMCs. This TCR derives from a man aged 30 to 45 in good health. The CDR3 coding sequence is TGTGCCACCAGCAGAGGAACTAGCGGAACCTACGAGCAGTACTTC. This codes for CATSRGTSGTYEQYF.